The clone carrying this T cell receptor (beta chain) was picked up one time. This record comes from a study of shared clonotypes between healthy human individuals. Whole-study context: A couple of female and a few male donors aged 18 to 49 were enrolled.

All donors were healthy HIV-negative adults lacking recent acute infections or vaccinations. This CDR3 region has 15 residues. V lost 4 bases, J lost 0 bases, and 10 bases lay in between. Germline V gives CDR1 SGHVS, CDR2 FNYEAQ. Every subset's genomic DNA went evenly onto several immunoSEQ plates. Profiling relied on immunoSEQ multiplex PCR, and the TCRdb table lists in-frame clones only, not all of them. The table shows around 180,000 clones, with roughly 93% occurring only once. The sample consisted of naive CD4+ T cells sorted from blood. As for subset: CD45RA+ positively selected. The gene calls are TRBV7-6 and TRBJ1-3; no clear D gene. This sequence originates from a woman aged 25 to 45 in good health. The CDR3 coding sequence is TGTGCCAGCAGCTCAACCCGAAGCTCTGGAAACACCATATATTTT. This encodes CASSSTRSSGNTIYF.